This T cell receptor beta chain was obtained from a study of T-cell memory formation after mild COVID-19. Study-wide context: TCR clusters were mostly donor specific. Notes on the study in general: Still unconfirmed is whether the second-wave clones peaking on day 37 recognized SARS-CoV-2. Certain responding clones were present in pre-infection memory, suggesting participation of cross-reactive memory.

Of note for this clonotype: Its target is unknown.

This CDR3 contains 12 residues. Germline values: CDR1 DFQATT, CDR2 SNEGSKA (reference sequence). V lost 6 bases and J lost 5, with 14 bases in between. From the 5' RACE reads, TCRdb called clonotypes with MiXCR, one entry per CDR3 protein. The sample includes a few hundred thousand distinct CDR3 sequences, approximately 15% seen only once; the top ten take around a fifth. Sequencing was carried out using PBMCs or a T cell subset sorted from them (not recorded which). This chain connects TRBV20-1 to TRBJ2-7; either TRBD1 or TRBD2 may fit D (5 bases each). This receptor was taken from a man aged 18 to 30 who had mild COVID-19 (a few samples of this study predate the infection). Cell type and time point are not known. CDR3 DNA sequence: TGCAGTGCCAGTGCCGGGACCCACGAGCAGTACTTC. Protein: CSASAGTHEQYF.